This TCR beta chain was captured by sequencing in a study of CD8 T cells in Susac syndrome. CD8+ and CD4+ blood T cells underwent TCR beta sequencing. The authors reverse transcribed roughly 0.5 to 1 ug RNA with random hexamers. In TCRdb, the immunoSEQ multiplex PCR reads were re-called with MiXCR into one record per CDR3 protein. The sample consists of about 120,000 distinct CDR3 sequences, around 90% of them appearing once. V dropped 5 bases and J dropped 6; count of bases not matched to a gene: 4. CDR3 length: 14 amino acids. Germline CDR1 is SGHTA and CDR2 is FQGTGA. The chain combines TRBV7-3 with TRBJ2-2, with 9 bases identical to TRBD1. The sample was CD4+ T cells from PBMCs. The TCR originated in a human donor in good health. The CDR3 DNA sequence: TGTGCCAGCAGCGGGGACAGGGTTTCCGGGGAGCTGTTTTTT. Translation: CASSGDRVSGELFF.